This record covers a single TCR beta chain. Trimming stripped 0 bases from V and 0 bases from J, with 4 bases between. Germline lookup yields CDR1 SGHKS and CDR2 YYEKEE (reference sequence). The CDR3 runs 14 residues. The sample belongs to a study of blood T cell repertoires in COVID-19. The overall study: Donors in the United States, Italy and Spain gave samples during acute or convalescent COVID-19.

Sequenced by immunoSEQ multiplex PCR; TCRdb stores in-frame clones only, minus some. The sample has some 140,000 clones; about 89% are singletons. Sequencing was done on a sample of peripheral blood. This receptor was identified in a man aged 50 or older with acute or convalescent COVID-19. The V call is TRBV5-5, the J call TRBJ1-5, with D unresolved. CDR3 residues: CASSLAHSNQPQHF. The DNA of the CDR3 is TGTGCCAGCAGCTTGGCCCATAGCAATCAGCCCCAGCATTTT.